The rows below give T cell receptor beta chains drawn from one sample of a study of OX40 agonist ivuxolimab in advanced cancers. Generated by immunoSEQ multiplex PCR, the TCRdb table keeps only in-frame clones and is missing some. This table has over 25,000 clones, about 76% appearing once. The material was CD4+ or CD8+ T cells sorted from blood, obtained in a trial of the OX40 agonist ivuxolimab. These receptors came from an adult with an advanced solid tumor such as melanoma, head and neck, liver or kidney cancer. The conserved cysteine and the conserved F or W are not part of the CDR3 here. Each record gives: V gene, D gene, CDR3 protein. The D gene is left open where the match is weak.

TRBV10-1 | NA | ASSLNNEQF
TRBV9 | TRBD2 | ASSPSGGLADTQY
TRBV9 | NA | ASSVRDMGYGTDTQY
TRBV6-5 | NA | ASSNRLPETQY
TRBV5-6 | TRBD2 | ASSLNGGYGETQY
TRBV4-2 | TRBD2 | ASSPVAGGRETQY
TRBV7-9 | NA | ASSFPRGGSGYEQY
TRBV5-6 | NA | ASKVGYNSPLH
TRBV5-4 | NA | ASSTTGFREQF
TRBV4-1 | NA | ASSQEGDSVNTGELF
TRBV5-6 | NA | ASSLAVFGPQY
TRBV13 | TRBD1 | ASSSSGTGGGYT
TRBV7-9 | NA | ASSTSGLPTGGYGYT
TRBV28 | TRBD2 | ASSLSRGRANGELF
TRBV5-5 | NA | ASSFGYSYEQY
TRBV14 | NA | ASSPVSIRTDTQY
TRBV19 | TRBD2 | ATSQLAGGYEQF